A selection of T cell receptor beta chains follows, all from one sample in a study of T cell responses to AZD1222 COVID-19 vaccine. Generated by immunoSEQ multiplex PCR, the TCRdb table keeps only in-frame clones and is missing some. Among approximately 150,000 clones listed, more than 90% were seen once. The source material was peripheral blood, sampled 28 days after the second AZD1222 dose. Receptor source: an adult who received the AZD1222 COVID-19 vaccine. The CDR3 runs from the conserved cysteine through the conserved F or W. A D gene is named only where the DNA matches it firmly. Clone size, where shown, is once, few, many, or a class for clones that have expanded.

cdr3_nt: TGTGCCAGCTCACCGGACAGCCGAAACACCATATATTTT
cdr3_aa: CASSPDSRNTIYF
j_call: TRBJ1-3
clone_size: once
d_call: .
v_call: TRBV18

cdr3_nt: TGTGCCAGCAGCTTAGCCCCGATGACCCAGTACTTC
cdr3_aa: CASSLAPMTQYF
j_call: TRBJ2-5
clone_size: .
d_call: .
v_call: TRBV7-2

cdr3_nt: TGTGCCAGCAGCCAAAACGATGCTAACTATGGCTACACCTTC
cdr3_aa: CASSQNDANYGYTF
j_call: TRBJ1-2
clone_size: .
d_call: .
v_call: TRBV3-1/TRBV3-2

cdr3_nt: TGTGCCACCAGTGATTCTAGGACTAGTAGGGCTGAGCAGTTCTTC
cdr3_aa: CATSDSRTSRAEQFF
j_call: TRBJ2-1
clone_size: .
d_call: TRBD2
v_call: TRBV24-1

cdr3_nt: TGTGCCAGCAGTTACACAGTTGCTAACACCGGGGAGCTGTTTTTT
cdr3_aa: CASSYTVANTGELFF
j_call: TRBJ2-2
clone_size: .
d_call: .
v_call: TRBV6-2/TRBV6-3

cdr3_nt: TGTGCCAGCAGTTTTGGGAGTTCTAATGAAAAACTGTTTTTT
cdr3_aa: CASSFGSSNEKLFF
j_call: TRBJ1-4
clone_size: few
d_call: .
v_call: TRBV27

cdr3_nt: TGTGCCAGCATGGTTGGACAGGGGACCGATGAGCAGTTCTTC
cdr3_aa: CASMVGQGTDEQFF
j_call: TRBJ2-1
clone_size: .
d_call: TRBD1
v_call: TRBV28

cdr3_nt: TGTGCCAGCAGTGAAGAGGTCTTGGGTATAGTAGACACCATATATTTT
cdr3_aa: CASSEEVLGIVDTIYF
j_call: TRBJ1-3
clone_size: .
d_call: .
v_call: TRBV2

cdr3_nt: TGTGCCAGTAGTATTGATGACAATCAGCCCCAGCATTTT
cdr3_aa: CASSIDDNQPQHF
j_call: TRBJ1-5
clone_size: .
d_call: .
v_call: TRBV19

cdr3_nt: TGTGCCAGCAGTGATAGTGGCACCGGGGAGCTGTTTTTT
cdr3_aa: CASSDSGTGELFF
j_call: TRBJ2-2
clone_size: once
d_call: .
v_call: TRBV6-1

cdr3_nt: TGTGCCACCAGTGATGTCATTAGGGGGAGTGAGCAGTTCTTC
cdr3_aa: CATSDVIRGSEQFF
j_call: TRBJ2-1
clone_size: .
d_call: .
v_call: TRBV24-1

cdr3_nt: TGTGCCTGGAGTGTGGGTGGAAACACCATATATTTT
cdr3_aa: CAWSVGGNTIYF
j_call: TRBJ1-3
clone_size: once
d_call: .
v_call: TRBV30

cdr3_nt: TGTGCCAGCAGCCAAGAAGAACCAGCTTTCTTT
cdr3_aa: CASSQEEPAFF
j_call: TRBJ1-1
clone_size: .
d_call: .
v_call: TRBV16

cdr3_nt: TGTGCCAGCAGCTTAGGGGACCAAGAGACCCAGTACTTC
cdr3_aa: CASSLGDQETQYF
j_call: TRBJ2-5
clone_size: .
d_call: .
v_call: TRBV13

cdr3_nt: TGTGCCAGCAGTTTAGTATTGCCCTATAATTCACCCCTCCACTTT
cdr3_aa: CASSLVLPYNSPLHF
j_call: TRBJ1-6
clone_size: .
d_call: .
v_call: TRBV5-5

cdr3_nt: TGTGCCAGCAGCTCAGGCAAGGCGGACCTTAACACCGGGGAGCTGTTTTTT
cdr3_aa: CASSSGKADLNTGELFF
j_call: TRBJ2-2
clone_size: .
d_call: .
v_call: TRBV11-2

cdr3_nt: TGTGCCAGCAGTGGTGGACAGGGGGCTGGTCAACGTAATCAGCCCCAGCATTTT
cdr3_aa: CASSGGQGAGQRNQPQHF
j_call: TRBJ1-5
clone_size: .
d_call: TRBD1
v_call: TRBV6-1

cdr3_nt: TGTGCCAGCAGCTACCCTACCGGGACCGGAACCAATGAGCAGTTCTTC
cdr3_aa: CASSYPTGTGTNEQFF
j_call: TRBJ2-1
clone_size: .
d_call: .
v_call: TRBV11-2

cdr3_nt: TGCGCCAGCAGCGGGACATCTAATAGCAATCAGCCCCAGCATTTT
cdr3_aa: CASSGTSNSNQPQHF
j_call: TRBJ1-5
clone_size: .
d_call: .
v_call: TRBV4-1

cdr3_nt: TGTGCCAGCAGTTTGGGGCAGGGTAGGGAAAAACTGTTTTTT
cdr3_aa: CASSLGQGREKLFF
j_call: TRBJ1-4
clone_size: .
d_call: .
v_call: TRBV27

cdr3_nt: TGTGCCTGGACCATGGAGGGAACTCGTGAGCAGTTCTTC
cdr3_aa: CAWTMEGTREQFF
j_call: TRBJ2-1
clone_size: .
d_call: .
v_call: TRBV30

cdr3_nt: TGTGCCTGGAGTGTACAGGGACATCGGGTAGATACGCAGTATTTT
cdr3_aa: CAWSVQGHRVDTQYF
j_call: TRBJ2-3
clone_size: .
d_call: .
v_call: TRBV30

cdr3_nt: TGCGCCAGCAGCTTGGCCGGGAACTATGGCTACACCTTC
cdr3_aa: CASSLAGNYGYTF
j_call: TRBJ1-2
clone_size: .
d_call: .
v_call: TRBV5-1

cdr3_nt: TGTGCCAGCAGTAGACCGGGGGGCCCTCAGCCCCAGCATTTT
cdr3_aa: CASSRPGGPQPQHF
j_call: TRBJ1-5
clone_size: .
d_call: .
v_call: TRBV6-2/TRBV6-3

cdr3_nt: TGTGCCAGCAGCGACCCTGGGGCCAACGTCCTGACTTTC
cdr3_aa: CASSDPGANVLTF
j_call: TRBJ2-6
clone_size: .
d_call: .
v_call: TRBV13

cdr3_nt: TGCGCCAGCAGTTCGGGACAGGGGTCAGGCGGCTACACCTTC
cdr3_aa: CASSSGQGSGGYTF
j_call: TRBJ1-2
clone_size: .
d_call: TRBD1
v_call: TRBV5-1

cdr3_nt: TGTGCCAGCAGCCCCCGGAGAAACACTGAAGCTTTCTTT
cdr3_aa: CASSPRRNTEAFF
j_call: TRBJ1-1
clone_size: .
d_call: .
v_call: TRBV7-3